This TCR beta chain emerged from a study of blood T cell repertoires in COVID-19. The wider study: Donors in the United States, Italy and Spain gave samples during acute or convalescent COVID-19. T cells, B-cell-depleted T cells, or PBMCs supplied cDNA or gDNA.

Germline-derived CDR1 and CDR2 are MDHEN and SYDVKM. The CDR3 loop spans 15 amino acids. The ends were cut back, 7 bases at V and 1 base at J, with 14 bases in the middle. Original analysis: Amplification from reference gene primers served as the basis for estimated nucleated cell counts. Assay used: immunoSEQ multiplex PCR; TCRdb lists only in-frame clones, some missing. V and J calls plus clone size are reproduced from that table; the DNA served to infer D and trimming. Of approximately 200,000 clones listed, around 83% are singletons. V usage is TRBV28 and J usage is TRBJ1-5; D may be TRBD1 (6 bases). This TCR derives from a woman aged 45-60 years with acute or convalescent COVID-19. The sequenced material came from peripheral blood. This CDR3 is CASKLQGGSNQPQHF. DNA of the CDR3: TGTGCCAGCAAATTACAGGGAGGGAGCAATCAGCCCCAGCATTTT.